This TCR beta chain was captured in a study of blood T cell repertoires in COVID-19. Data came from immunoSEQ multiplex PCR; TCRdb stores just in-frame clones and leaves some out. Found here are about 240,000 clones, around three quarters of them singletons; the top ten hold about 3.5%. Sequenced input: peripheral blood. This receptor was obtained from a woman at least 80 years old with acute or convalescent COVID-19.

The CDR3 loop is CASRGTEPFAEQYF. The CDR3, as DNA: TGTGCCAGCAGGGGGACTGAACCTTTCGCCGAGCAGTACTTC. This chain links TRBV27 with TRBJ2-7; possible D gene TRBD2, 6 bases. V lost 6 bases and J lost 6, with 18 bases in between. The CDR3 is 14 amino acids. CDR1 is MNHEY, CDR2 SMNVEV, per germline (reference sequence).